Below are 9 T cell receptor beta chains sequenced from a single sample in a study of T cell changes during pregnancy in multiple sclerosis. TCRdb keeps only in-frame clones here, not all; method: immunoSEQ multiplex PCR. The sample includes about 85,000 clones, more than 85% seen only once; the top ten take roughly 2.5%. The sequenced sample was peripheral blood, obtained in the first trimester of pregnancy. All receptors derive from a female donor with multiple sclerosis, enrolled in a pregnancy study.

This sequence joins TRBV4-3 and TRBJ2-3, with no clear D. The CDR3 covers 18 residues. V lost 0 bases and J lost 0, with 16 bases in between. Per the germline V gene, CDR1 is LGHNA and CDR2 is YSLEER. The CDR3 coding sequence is TGCGCCAGCAGCCAAGAGGTGTTAATCGGAGATAGCACAGATACGCAGTATTTT. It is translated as CASSQEVLIGDSTDTQYF.

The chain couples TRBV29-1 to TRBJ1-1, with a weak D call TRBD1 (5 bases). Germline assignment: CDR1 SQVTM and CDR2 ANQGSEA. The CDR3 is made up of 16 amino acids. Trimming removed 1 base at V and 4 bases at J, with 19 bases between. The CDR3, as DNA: TGCAGCGTTGAAGGGGGGGTAGGCAGTTCGGGCACTGAAGCTTTCTTT. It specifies CSVEGGVGSSGTEAFF.

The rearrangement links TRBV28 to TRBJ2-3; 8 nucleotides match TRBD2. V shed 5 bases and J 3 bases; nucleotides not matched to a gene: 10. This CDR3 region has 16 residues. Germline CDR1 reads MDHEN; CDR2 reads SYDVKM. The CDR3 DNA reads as TGTGCCAGCAGTAACTGGGGCGGGGGGAGGACAGATACGCAGTATTTT. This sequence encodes CASSNWGGGRTDTQYF.

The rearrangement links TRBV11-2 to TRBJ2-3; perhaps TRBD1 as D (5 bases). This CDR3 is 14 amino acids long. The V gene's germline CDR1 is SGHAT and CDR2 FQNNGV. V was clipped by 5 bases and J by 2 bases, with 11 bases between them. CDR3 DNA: TGTGCCAGCAGCATCGACAGCTTCACAGATACGCAGTATTTT. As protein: CASSIDSFTDTQYF.

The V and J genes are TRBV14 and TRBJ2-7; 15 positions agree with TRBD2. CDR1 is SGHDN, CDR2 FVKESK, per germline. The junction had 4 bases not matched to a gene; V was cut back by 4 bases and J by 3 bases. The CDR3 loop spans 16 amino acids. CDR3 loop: CASSPRGLAGGYEQYF. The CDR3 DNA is TGTGCCAGCAGCCCACGGGGACTAGCGGGAGGCTACGAGCAGTACTTC.

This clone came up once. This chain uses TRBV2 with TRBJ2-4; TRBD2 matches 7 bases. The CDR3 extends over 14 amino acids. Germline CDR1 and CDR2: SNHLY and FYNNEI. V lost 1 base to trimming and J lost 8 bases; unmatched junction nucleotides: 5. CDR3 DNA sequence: TGTGCCAGCAGTGAAGTTGGACTAGGCGACATTCAGTACTTC. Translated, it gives CASSEVGLGDIQYF.

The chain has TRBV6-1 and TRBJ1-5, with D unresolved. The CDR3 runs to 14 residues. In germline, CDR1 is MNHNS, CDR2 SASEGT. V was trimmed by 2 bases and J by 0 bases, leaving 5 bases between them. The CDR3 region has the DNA TGTGCCAGCAGTGAATCGTATAGCAATCAGCCCCAGCATTTT. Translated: CASSESYSNQPQHF.

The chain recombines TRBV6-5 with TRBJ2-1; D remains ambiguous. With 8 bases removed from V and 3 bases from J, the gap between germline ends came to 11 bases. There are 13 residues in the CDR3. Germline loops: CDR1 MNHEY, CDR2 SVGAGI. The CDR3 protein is CASASDNYNEQFF. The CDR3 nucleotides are TGTGCCAGCGCCTCTGACAACTACAATGAGCAGTTCTTC.

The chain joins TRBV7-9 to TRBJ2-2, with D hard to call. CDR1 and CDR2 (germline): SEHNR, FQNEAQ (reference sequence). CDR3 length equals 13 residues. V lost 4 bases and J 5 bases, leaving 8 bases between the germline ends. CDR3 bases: TGTGCCAGCAGCTCCGTCCGGACCGGGGAGCTGTTTTTT. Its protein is CASSSVRTGELFF.